The subject of this entry is one T cell receptor beta chain. Repertoires were generated with immunoSEQ multiplex PCR, while TCRdb's copy carries only in-frame clones and drops some. The sample contains roughly 59,000 clones, more than 75% of which appear only once. The data originate from a study of T cell changes during pregnancy in multiple sclerosis. Germline V gene sequence: CDR1 LNHDA, CDR2 SQIVND (reference sequence). The V end lost 7 bases, the J end lost 3 bases, and 15 bases lay between the germline ends. The CDR3 is made up of 14 amino acids. Sequenced here: peripheral blood, sampled in the third trimester of pregnancy. This TCR was recovered from a female donor in good health, enrolled as a control in a pregnancy study. The chain links TRBV19 to TRBJ1-1, with a weak D call TRBD1 (6 bases). CDR3 sequence reads: CASKEWTDYTEAFF. CDR3 bases: TGTGCCAGTAAGGAGTGGACAGATTACACTGAAGCTTTCTTT.